Listed below are T cell receptor beta chains from one sample, sequenced in a study of beta chain features in type 1 diabetes. Clones were read by immunoSEQ multiplex PCR, and TCRdb kept only the in-frame ones, dropping some. The profile shows a few hundred thousand clones, 9.5% to 11% of them singletons. The sample taken for sequencing was naive CD4+ T cells from blood. Receptor source: a woman in her twenties or thirties in good health. The CDR3 runs from the conserved cysteine through the conserved F or W. Each record gives: CDR3 length, V gene, clone size, D gene, CDR3 protein. D genes are given only for firm matches. The size entry is marked missing in some rows and otherwise reads once, few, many or a size class.

cdr3_length: 15; v_call: TRBV18; clone_size: few; d_call: -; cdr3_aa: CASSPLQGSQETQYF
cdr3_length: 15; v_call: TRBV6-5; clone_size: -; d_call: -; cdr3_aa: CASSYLGARYNEQFF
cdr3_length: 14; v_call: TRBV18; clone_size: -; d_call: -; cdr3_aa: CASSNTQALRTQYF
cdr3_length: 14; v_call: TRBV7-8; clone_size: -; d_call: TRBD2; cdr3_aa: CASSLVAGGYEQYF
cdr3_length: 15; v_call: TRBV7-2; clone_size: -; d_call: -; cdr3_aa: CASSDGGLGSETQYF
cdr3_length: 17; v_call: TRBV5-6; clone_size: few; d_call: TRBD2; cdr3_aa: CASSLWTSGRSKNIQYF
cdr3_length: 14; v_call: TRBV2; clone_size: -; d_call: -; cdr3_aa: CASFFRHATGGYTF
cdr3_length: 14; v_call: TRBV7-9; clone_size: many; d_call: TRBD2; cdr3_aa: CASSRTAGVVEQYF
cdr3_length: 15; v_call: TRBV4-2; clone_size: -; d_call: TRBD2; cdr3_aa: CASNGGLAGGNEQFF
cdr3_length: 15; v_call: TRBV30; clone_size: -; d_call: TRBD2; cdr3_aa: CAWSGGSFSYNEQFF
cdr3_length: 15; v_call: TRBV7-2; clone_size: few; d_call: -; cdr3_aa: CASSPTVERGETQYF
cdr3_length: 16; v_call: TRBV9; clone_size: few; d_call: -; cdr3_aa: CASSVVSGSGSNEQFF
cdr3_length: 15; v_call: TRBV7-2; clone_size: few; d_call: TRBD1; cdr3_aa: CASSRRDRASYEQYF
cdr3_length: 13; v_call: TRBV5-1; clone_size: few; d_call: TRBD1; cdr3_aa: CASSRTGGETQYF
cdr3_length: 17; v_call: TRBV7-2; clone_size: -; d_call: TRBD1; cdr3_aa: CASSLGQPGQWHTEAFF
cdr3_length: 14; v_call: TRBV30; clone_size: -; d_call: -; cdr3_aa: CAWKNLPSTDTQYF
cdr3_length: 15; v_call: TRBV9; clone_size: few; d_call: TRBD1; cdr3_aa: CASSVGSGGYTEAFF
cdr3_length: 15; v_call: TRBV5-1; clone_size: -; d_call: TRBD1; cdr3_aa: CASSLGGTGNTEAFF
cdr3_length: 12; v_call: TRBV7-9; clone_size: many; d_call: TRBD2; cdr3_aa: CVLGEGTYEQYF
cdr3_length: 13; v_call: TRBV2; clone_size: -; d_call: -; cdr3_aa: CASSYTVQETQYF
cdr3_length: 16; v_call: TRBV4-3; clone_size: -; d_call: -; cdr3_aa: CASSQDIGQGLSEQYF
cdr3_length: 19; v_call: TRBV11-2; clone_size: few; d_call: TRBD1; cdr3_aa: CASSLASRTGGSGANVLTF
cdr3_length: 16; v_call: TRBV7-9; clone_size: once; d_call: -; cdr3_aa: CASSPQRRGRGETQYF
cdr3_length: 17; v_call: TRBV19; clone_size: -; d_call: TRBD1; cdr3_aa: CASSGRQGPHSNQPQHF
cdr3_length: 14; v_call: TRBV28; clone_size: -; d_call: -; cdr3_aa: CASSPGWGHEKLFF
cdr3_length: 16; v_call: TRBV4-3; clone_size: few; d_call: TRBD2; cdr3_aa: CASSQVNGRPHNEQFF
cdr3_length: 14; v_call: TRBV5-1; clone_size: few; d_call: TRBD1; cdr3_aa: CASGPGTGGVEQYF
cdr3_length: 11; v_call: TRBV20-1; clone_size: -; d_call: TRBD2; cdr3_aa: CSASGRTEQFF
cdr3_length: 18; v_call: TRBV11-1; clone_size: -; d_call: TRBD2; cdr3_aa: CASSRTTSGGSSYNEQFF
cdr3_length: 15; v_call: TRBV5-1; clone_size: few; d_call: -; cdr3_aa: CASSLAGTSSYEQYF
cdr3_length: 15; v_call: TRBV30; clone_size: few; d_call: -; cdr3_aa: CAWNPKTGYTDTQYF
cdr3_length: 15; v_call: TRBV5-1; clone_size: few; d_call: TRBD2; cdr3_aa: CASSPTSGLSNEQFF
cdr3_length: 15; v_call: TRBV6-5; clone_size: -; d_call: TRBD2; cdr3_aa: CASTLLAGGLNEQFF
cdr3_length: 14; v_call: TRBV9; clone_size: -; d_call: -; cdr3_aa: CASSAGLTPTEAFF
cdr3_length: 16; v_call: TRBV5-1; clone_size: -; d_call: TRBD2; cdr3_aa: CASSVGLAEDTDTQYF
cdr3_length: 15; v_call: TRBV7-2; clone_size: -; d_call: -; cdr3_aa: CASSLASRGNQPQHF
cdr3_length: 11; v_call: TRBV7-2; clone_size: few; d_call: -; cdr3_aa: CASTSTGELFF
cdr3_length: 13; v_call: TRBV5-1; clone_size: few; d_call: TRBD2; cdr3_aa: CASNGLAGGELFF
cdr3_length: 14; v_call: TRBV7-2; clone_size: -; d_call: TRBD2; cdr3_aa: CASSFSGTVNEQYF
cdr3_length: 12; v_call: TRBV6-1; clone_size: few; d_call: TRBD1; cdr3_aa: CAITPRDRAMYF
cdr3_length: 14; v_call: TRBV25-1; clone_size: few; d_call: -; cdr3_aa: CASSVGGSYNEQFF
cdr3_length: 11; v_call: TRBV4-3; clone_size: -; d_call: -; cdr3_aa: CASSQGRELFF
cdr3_length: 13; v_call: TRBV7-3; clone_size: few; d_call: TRBD2; cdr3_aa: CASSHASGETQYF
cdr3_length: 13; v_call: TRBV5-1; clone_size: few; d_call: -; cdr3_aa: CASTSSEITEAFF
cdr3_length: 14; v_call: TRBV29-1; clone_size: -; d_call: -; cdr3_aa: CSVVEDVGNQPQHF
cdr3_length: 15; v_call: TRBV6-1; clone_size: -; d_call: -; cdr3_aa: CASRGQLLSYNEQFF
cdr3_length: 17; v_call: TRBV19; clone_size: few; d_call: TRBD2; cdr3_aa: CASSILTSGGSTYEQYF
cdr3_length: 15; v_call: TRBV5-1; clone_size: few; d_call: TRBD1; cdr3_aa: CASSFSGTGNTEAFF
cdr3_length: 15; v_call: TRBV25-1; clone_size: few; d_call: TRBD2; cdr3_aa: CASSVALAGTETQYF
cdr3_length: 14; v_call: TRBV2; clone_size: -; d_call: -; cdr3_aa: CASMGHLEGDTIYF
cdr3_length: 13; v_call: TRBV4-3; clone_size: few; d_call: TRBD2; cdr3_aa: CAGGAGGGYEQYF
cdr3_length: 17; v_call: TRBV7-2; clone_size: -; d_call: -; cdr3_aa: CASSLRMTETTNYGYTF
cdr3_length: 16; v_call: TRBV28; clone_size: -; d_call: TRBD2; cdr3_aa: CASRTPSGSNSDTQYF
cdr3_length: 16; v_call: TRBV7-9; clone_size: few; d_call: -; cdr3_aa: CASSRNRPGIDYGYTF
cdr3_length: 13; v_call: TRBV27; clone_size: -; d_call: -; cdr3_aa: CASGLIRHIEQFF
cdr3_length: 11; v_call: TRBV30; clone_size: -; d_call: -; cdr3_aa: CAWSVTNTQYF
cdr3_length: 13; v_call: TRBV19; clone_size: few; d_call: TRBD1; cdr3_aa: CASSTDRGNEQYF